These 9 T cell receptor beta chains were sequenced from one sample in a study of CD8+ T cells in alopecia areata. Sequencing relied on a cDNA template that was reverse transcribed from extracted RNA. Sequencing used immunoSEQ multiplex PCR; TCRdb keeps in-frame clones, though not all of them. Among about 190,000 clones listed, about 63% were seen once. The sample in question was CD4+ T cells sorted from blood, obtained at week 0. Source of these receptors: a human donor with alopecia areata.

The V gene is TRBV7-9, the J gene TRBJ2-7; D is possibly TRBD1 (5 bases). CDR1 and CDR2 (germline): SEHNR, FQNEAQ (reference sequence). Trimming removed 2 bases at V and 5 bases at J, with 7 bases between. This CDR3 has 12 residues. This CDR3 reads CASSLQGNEQYF. In DNA form, the CDR3 reads TGTGCCAGCAGCTTACAGGGCAACGAGCAGTACTTC.

This rearrangement joins TRBV2 to TRBJ1-2; a possible D gene is TRBD1 (6 bases). CDR1 is SNHLY, CDR2 FYNNEI, per germline. The CDR3 sequence is 13 residues long. The V end lost 3 bases, the J end lost 3 bases, and 8 bases lay between the germline ends. CDR3 amino acids: CASSEGGHYGYTF. The CDR3 nucleotides read TGTGCCAGCAGTGAGGGGGGCCACTATGGCTACACCTTC.

A few counts support this clone. The V and J genes are TRBV23-1 and TRBJ2-3; D is possibly TRBD1 (6 bases). TRBV23-1 carries the ORF label, with uncertain function. V was trimmed by 4 bases and J by 4 bases, leaving 18 bases between them. This CDR3 has 16 amino acids. CDR3: CASSLGATSPPDTQYF. Written as DNA, the CDR3 is TGCGCCAGCAGTCTGGGGGCCACATCTCCCCCAGATACGCAGTATTTT.

CDR3 in DNA: TGTGCCATCAGTGAGACAGGGGGCCTCTATGGCTACACCTTC. Residues: CAISETGGLYGYTF. This sequence joins TRBV10-3 and TRBJ1-2, with 9 nucleotides matching TRBD1. The V gene end was trimmed by 2 bases and the J gene end by 4 bases; junction bases not matched to a gene: 2. The CDR3 is 14 amino acids. Germline V gene data show CDR1 as ENHRY and CDR2 as SYGVKD.

The V call is TRBV5-1, the J call TRBJ1-6; TRBD1 agrees at 8 bases. The CDR3 contains 17 residues. The junction had 15 bases not matched to a gene; V was cut back by 4 bases and J by 9 bases. CDR1 is SGHRS and CDR2 is YFSETQ in the germline V gene. The CDR3 nucleotides read TGCGCCAGCAGCCCGGTTGGCATGGACAGGGTCGGTTCACCCCTCCACTTT. This translates into CASSPVGMDRVGSPLHF. Looking up the rest from reference TRBV5-1 and TRBJ1-6 gives the full variable domain: KAGVTQTPRYLIKTRGQQVTLSCSPISGHRSVSWYQQTPGQGLQFLFEYFSETQRNKGNFPGRFSGRQFSNSRSEMNVSTLELGDSALYLCASSPVGMDRVGSPLHFGNGTRLTVT.

The chain couples TRBV7-3 to TRBJ2-3; 14 positions match TRBD2. This CDR3 has 18 residues. V was pared by 4 bases and J by 8 bases, with 14 bases of the junction left unmatched. Germline V gives CDR1 SGHTA, CDR2 FQGTGA. The CDR3 DNA reads TGTGCCAGCAGCTCCACTCCCCGCGGACTAGCGGGGGGACCTACGCAGTATTTT. Protein sequence: CASSSTPRGLAGGPTQYF.

V is TRBV2 and J is TRBJ2-4, with TRBD1 matching 9 bases. The CDR3 length is 15 residues. The germline V gene has CDR1 SNHLY and CDR2 FYNNEI. The V segment lost 3 bases and the J segment 7 bases; nucleotides outside the gene matches: 7. The CDR3 DNA reads as TGTGCCAGCAGTGATGGAGGGACAGGGAGGAACATTCAGTACTTC. Protein sequence: CASSDGGTGRNIQYF.

V gene TRBV5-4 combines with J gene TRBJ1-6; D perhaps matches TRBD1 (6 bases). V dropped 0 bases and J dropped 9 bases, with 16 bases sitting between them. The CDR3 loop spans 16 amino acids. The V gene's germline CDR1 is SGHNT and CDR2 YYREEE (reference sequence). The CDR3 nucleotides are TGTGCCAGCAGCTTGGGGACGGGGGGCGCAGGTTCACCCCTCCACTTT. Translating gives CASSLGTGGAGSPLHF. Full variable domain (missing parts from reference TRBV5-4 and TRBJ1-6): ETGVTQSPTHLIKTRGQQVTLRCSSQSGHNTVSWYQQALGQGPQFIFQYYREEENGRGNFPPRFSGLQFPNYSSELNVNALELDDSALYLCASSLGTGGAGSPLHFGNGTRLTVT.

V and J are TRBV27 and TRBJ2-2, with TRBD2 matching 7 bases. The CDR3 contains 15 residues. Germline V gene lookup returns CDR1 MNHEY and CDR2 SMNVEV (reference sequence). Trimming cost V 5 bases and J 6 bases; bases outside gene matches: 9. In DNA, the CDR3 is TGTGCCAGCAGTCCCCGACTAGCCGCCCCCGGGGAGCTGTTTTTT. It yields the protein CASSPRLAAPGELFF.